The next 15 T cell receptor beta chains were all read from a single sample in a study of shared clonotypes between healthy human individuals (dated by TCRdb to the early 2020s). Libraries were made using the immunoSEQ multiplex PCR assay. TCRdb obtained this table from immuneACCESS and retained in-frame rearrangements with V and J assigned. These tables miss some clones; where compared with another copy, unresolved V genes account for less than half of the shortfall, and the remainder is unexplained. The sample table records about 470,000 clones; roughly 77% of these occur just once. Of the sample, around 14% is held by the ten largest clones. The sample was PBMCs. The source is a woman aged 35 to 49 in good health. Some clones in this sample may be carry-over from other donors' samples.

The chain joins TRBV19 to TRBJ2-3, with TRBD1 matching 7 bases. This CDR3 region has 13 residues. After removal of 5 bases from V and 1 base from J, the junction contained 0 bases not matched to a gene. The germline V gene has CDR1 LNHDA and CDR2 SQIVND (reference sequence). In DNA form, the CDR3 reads TGTGCCAGTAGTGGACAGGGCACAGATACGCAGTATTTT. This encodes CASSGQGTDTQYF.

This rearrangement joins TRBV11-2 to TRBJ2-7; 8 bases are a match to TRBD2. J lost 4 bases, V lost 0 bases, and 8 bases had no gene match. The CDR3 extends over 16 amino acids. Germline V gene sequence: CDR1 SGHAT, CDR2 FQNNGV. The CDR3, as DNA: TGTGCCAGCAGCTTAGATCTGAGCGGGAGCGTTTACGAGCAGTACTTC. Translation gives CASSLDLSGSVYEQYF.

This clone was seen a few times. The CDR3 loop is CASTPGTTRETQYF. CDR3 nucleotide sequence: TGTGCCAGTACCCCCGGGACGACCAGGGAGACCCAGTACTTC. This rearrangement joins TRBV18 to TRBJ2-5; D assignment may be TRBD1 or TRBD2 (5 bases each). This CDR3 contains 14 residues. V was trimmed by 9 bases and J by 5 bases, leaving 19 bases between them. In germline, CDR1 is KGHSH, CDR2 LQKENI.

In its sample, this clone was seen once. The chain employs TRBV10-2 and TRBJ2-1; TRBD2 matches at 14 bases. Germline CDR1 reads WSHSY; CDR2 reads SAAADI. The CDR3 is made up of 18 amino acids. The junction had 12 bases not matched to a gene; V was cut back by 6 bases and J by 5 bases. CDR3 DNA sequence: TGCGCCAGCAGCGGACTAGCGGGAGGAGAGGTACCTCACAATGAGCAGTTCTTC. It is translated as CASSGLAGGEVPHNEQFF.

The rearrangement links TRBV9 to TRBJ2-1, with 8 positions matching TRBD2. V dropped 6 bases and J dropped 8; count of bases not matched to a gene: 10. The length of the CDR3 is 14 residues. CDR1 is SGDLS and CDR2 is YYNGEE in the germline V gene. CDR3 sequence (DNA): TGTGCCAGCACCCGTGGACTAGCCGTCGATGAGCAGTTCTTC. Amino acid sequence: CASTRGLAVDEQFF.

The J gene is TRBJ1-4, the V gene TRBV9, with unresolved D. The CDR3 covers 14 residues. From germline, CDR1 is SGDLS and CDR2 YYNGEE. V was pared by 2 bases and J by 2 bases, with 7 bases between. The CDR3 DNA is TGTGCCAGCAGCGTCCTTGGCACTAATGAAAAACTGTTTTTT. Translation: CASSVLGTNEKLFF.

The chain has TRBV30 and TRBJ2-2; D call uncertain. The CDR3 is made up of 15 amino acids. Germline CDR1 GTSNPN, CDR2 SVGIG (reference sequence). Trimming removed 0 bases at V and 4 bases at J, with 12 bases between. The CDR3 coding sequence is TGTGCCTGGAGTGTATTCCCCAGAAGCACCGGGGAGCTGTTTTTT. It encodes CAWSVFPRSTGELFF.

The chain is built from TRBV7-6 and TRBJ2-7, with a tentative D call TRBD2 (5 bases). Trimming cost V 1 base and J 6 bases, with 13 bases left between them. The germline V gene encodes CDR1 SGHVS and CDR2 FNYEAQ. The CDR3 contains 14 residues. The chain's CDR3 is CASSLGTSTGEQYF. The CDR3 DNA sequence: TGTGCCAGCAGCTTAGGAACTAGTACTGGCGAGCAGTACTTC.

The CDR3 DNA is TGTGCCAGCAGCTTAGTCCAGCGGGGTGGAGAGCAGTACTTC. Protein sequence: CASSLVQRGGEQYF. The chain uses TRBV11-2 and TRBJ2-7; 7 bases are shared with TRBD2. Germline CDR1 SGHAT, CDR2 FQNNGV. The CDR3 extends over 14 amino acids. Trimming cost V 1 base and J 7 bases; bases outside gene matches: 7.

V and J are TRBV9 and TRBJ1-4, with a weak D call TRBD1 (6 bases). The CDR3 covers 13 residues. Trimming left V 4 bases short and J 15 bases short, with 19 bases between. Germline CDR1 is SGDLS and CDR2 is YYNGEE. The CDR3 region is CASSLRDTGRVFF. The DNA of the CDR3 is TGTGCCAGCAGCTTACGGGACACCGGGCGGGTGTTTTTT.

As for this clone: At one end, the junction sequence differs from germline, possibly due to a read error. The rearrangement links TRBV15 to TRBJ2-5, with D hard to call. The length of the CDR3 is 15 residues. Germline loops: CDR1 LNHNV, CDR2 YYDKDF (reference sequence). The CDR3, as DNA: TGTGCCACCAGCAGAGGGAAGATTCGGCCCGGAGACCGCAACTTC. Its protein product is CATSRGKIRPGDRNF.

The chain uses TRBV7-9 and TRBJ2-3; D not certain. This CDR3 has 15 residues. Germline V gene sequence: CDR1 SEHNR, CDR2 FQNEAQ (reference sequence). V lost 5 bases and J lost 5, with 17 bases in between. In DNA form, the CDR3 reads TGTGCCAGCAGCCCAAGGGCCAAACCGGAAGATACGCAGTATTTT. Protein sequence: CASSPRAKPEDTQYF.

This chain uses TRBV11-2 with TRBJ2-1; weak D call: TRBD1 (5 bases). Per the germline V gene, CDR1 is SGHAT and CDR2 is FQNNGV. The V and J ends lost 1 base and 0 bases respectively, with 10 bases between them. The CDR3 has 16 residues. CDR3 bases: TGTGCCAGCAGCTTAGTAAGGGGCCGCTCCTACAATGAGCAGTTCTTC. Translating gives CASSLVRGRSYNEQFF.

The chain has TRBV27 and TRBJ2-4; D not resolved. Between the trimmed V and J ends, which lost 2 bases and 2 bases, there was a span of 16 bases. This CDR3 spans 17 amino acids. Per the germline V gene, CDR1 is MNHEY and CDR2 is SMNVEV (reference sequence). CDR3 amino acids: CASSLRSFQDTKNIQYF. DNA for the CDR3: TGTGCCAGCAGTTTACGCTCATTCCAAGACACCAAAAACATTCAGTACTTC.

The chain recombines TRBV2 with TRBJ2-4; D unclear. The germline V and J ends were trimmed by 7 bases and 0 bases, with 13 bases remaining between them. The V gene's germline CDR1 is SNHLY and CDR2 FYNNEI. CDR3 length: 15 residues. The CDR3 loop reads CASKEKYLAKNIQYF. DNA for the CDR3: TGTGCCAGCAAGGAGAAATACCTAGCCAAAAACATTCAGTACTTC.